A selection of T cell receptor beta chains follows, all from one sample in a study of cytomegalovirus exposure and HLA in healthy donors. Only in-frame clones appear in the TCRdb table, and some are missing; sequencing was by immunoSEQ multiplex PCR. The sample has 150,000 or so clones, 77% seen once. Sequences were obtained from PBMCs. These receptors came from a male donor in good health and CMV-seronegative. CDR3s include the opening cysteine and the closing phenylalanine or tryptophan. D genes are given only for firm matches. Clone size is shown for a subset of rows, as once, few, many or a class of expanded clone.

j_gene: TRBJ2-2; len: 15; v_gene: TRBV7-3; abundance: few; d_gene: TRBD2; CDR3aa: CASSLFAGGTGELFF; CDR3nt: TGTGCCAGCAGCTTATTTGCGGGAGGCACCGGGGAGCTGTTTTTT
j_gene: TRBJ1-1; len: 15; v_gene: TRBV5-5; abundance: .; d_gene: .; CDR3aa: CASSLDWSPVNEAFF; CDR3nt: TGTGCCAGCAGCTTGGATTGGTCCCCGGTTAATGAAGCTTTCTTT
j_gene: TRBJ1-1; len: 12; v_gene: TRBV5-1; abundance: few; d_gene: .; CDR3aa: CASSLQNTEAFF; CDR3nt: TGCGCCAGCAGCTTGCAGAACACTGAAGCTTTCTTT
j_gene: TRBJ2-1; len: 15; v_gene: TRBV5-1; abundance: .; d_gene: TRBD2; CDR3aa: CASSSGLASYNEQFF; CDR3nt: TGCGCCAGCAGCTCCGGACTAGCGTCGTACAATGAGCAGTTCTTC
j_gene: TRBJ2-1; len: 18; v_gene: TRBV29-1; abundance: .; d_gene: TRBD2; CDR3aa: CSVMGLAGSTASYNEQFF; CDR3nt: TGCAGCGTCATGGGACTAGCGGGATCCACAGCTTCCTACAATGAGCAGTTCTTC
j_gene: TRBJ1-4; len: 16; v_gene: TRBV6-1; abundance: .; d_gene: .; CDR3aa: CASSDSLGGSTEKLFF; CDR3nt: TGTGCCAGCAGTGATTCCCTTGGGGGGAGTACGGAAAAACTGTTTTTT
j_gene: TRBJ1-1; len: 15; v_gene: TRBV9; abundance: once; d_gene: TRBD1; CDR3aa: CASSVAPGGIDEAFF; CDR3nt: TGTGCCAGCAGCGTAGCCCCAGGGGGCATTGATGAAGCTTTCTTT
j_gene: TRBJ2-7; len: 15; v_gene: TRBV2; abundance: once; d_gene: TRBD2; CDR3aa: CASSDNGRNSYEQYF; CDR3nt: TGTGCCAGCAGTGACAACGGGAGGAACTCCTACGAGCAGTACTTC
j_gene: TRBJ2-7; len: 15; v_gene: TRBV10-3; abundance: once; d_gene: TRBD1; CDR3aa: CAISGRTGGNYEQYF; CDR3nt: TGTGCCATCAGTGGGAGGACAGGGGGTAACTACGAGCAGTACTTC
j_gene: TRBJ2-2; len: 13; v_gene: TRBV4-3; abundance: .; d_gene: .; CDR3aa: CASSLGLTGELFF; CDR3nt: TGCGCCAGCAGCCTGGGACTTACCGGGGAGCTGTTTTTT